This T cell receptor beta chain originates from a study of CD4 T cells in relation to SARS-CoV-2 and coronaviruses. The wider study: Controls used an HIV-1 Nef peptide pool or no peptide. Study findings and constraints: Roughly 69% of donors had memory CD4+ clonotypes crossrecognizing SARS-CoV-2 and common cold coronavirus spike. Each donor contributed either pre-pandemic or post-infection samples, not both.

Looked up from germline, CDR1 is LGHDT and CDR2 is YNNKEL (reference sequence). Trimming stripped 4 bases from V and 8 bases from J, with 14 bases between. The CDR3 is 13 residues long. Generated by immunoSEQ multiplex PCR, the TCRdb table keeps only in-frame clones and is missing some. The sample holds some 21,000 clones, about 70% seen once. This clone was seen only once. Antigen: not known. Before the COVID-19 pandemic, during about 2010-2019, CD4+ T cells were taken from unexposed donors. After roughly ten days of culture, CD4+ T cells were isolated. Material for sequencing was CD4+ T cells from PBMCs, cultured in vitro. The chain has TRBV3-1 (or the pseudogene TRBV3-2) and TRBJ1-2; no definite D call. The TCR originated in a human donor in good health. CDR3 bases: TGTGCCAGCAGCCTTCCGGGTCGCGCGGGCTACACCTTC. Translated, it gives CASSLPGRAGYTF.